A single sample is the source of the 20 T cell receptor beta chains below, sequenced in a study of molecular identifiers for immune sequencing clone quantification (dated by TCRdb to 2016 to 2018). The library was prepared using PCR. The sequencing machine was an Illumina HiSeq 4000. Through fastp at Q25 and MiXCR, TCRdb rebuilt clones from the public reads, retaining in-frame beta chains. Entries that share a CDR3 protein sequence are merged under the most common genes and DNA. The sample contains 250,000 to 400,000 distinct CDR3 sequences, roughly a fifth of them found a single time. The top ten hold about 0.79% of the sample. Material for sequencing was naive CD8+ T cells from blood, with Jurkat cell RNA spiked in. In the paper's terms, the cell subset or site label means: FACS-sorted CD8+CD4-CCR7+CD45RA+ naive T cells. All receptors come from a human donor in good health. Some libraries in this study had Jurkat cell RNA spiked in.

This clonotype was seen only a few times. V usage is TRBV11-2 and J usage is TRBJ2-1, with 10 bases fitting TRBD2. The junction had 8 bases not matched to a gene; V was cut back by 3 bases and J by 0 bases. From germline, CDR1 is SGHAT and CDR2 FQNNGV. The CDR3 length is 18 residues. CDR3 sequence reads: CASSFPASGSRSYNEQFF. Here the CDR3 DNA reads TGTGCCAGCAGCTTCCCGGCTAGCGGGAGTCGCTCCTACAATGAGCAGTTCTTC.

Notes on this clonotype: A much larger clone sits a single nucleotide away, making a read error possible. The rearrangement links TRBV6-2 or TRBV6-3 to TRBJ2-2, with a possible D match to TRBD2 (6 bases). CDR1 is MNHEY, CDR2 SVGEGT, per germline. The CDR3 is 15 residues long. CDR3 loop: CASSLGGVDTGGLFF. CDR3 sequence (DNA): TGTGCCAGCAGCTTGGGGGGAGTTGACACCGGGGGGCTGTTTTTT.

Regarding this clonotype: A much larger clone lies a single base off, so this may be a read error. The chain combines TRBV9 with TRBJ1-4; TRBD1 is a possible D gene (5 bases). In germline, CDR1 is SGDLS, CDR2 YYNGEE. V gave up 5 bases and J gave up 8 bases, with 16 bases separating them. The CDR3 length is 14 residues. CDR3: CASRAEGFFEKLFF. CDR3 coding DNA: TGTGCCAGCAGAGCAGAGGGGTTTTTCGAAAAACTGTTTTTT.

This clonotype was found many times. The chain joins TRBV6-5 to TRBJ2-3, with 7 bases fitting TRBD2. J was trimmed by 2 bases and V by 0 bases; bases with no gene match: 5. The V gene's germline CDR1 is MNHEY and CDR2 SVGAGI. The length of the CDR3 is 16 residues. The CDR3 bases are TGTGCCAGCAGTTACTCGGCGGGACTATTCACAGATACGCAGTATTTT. This gives the protein CASSYSAGLFTDTQYF.

This clonotype was picked up a small number of times. The rearrangement links TRBV7-9 to TRBJ2-3; TRBD2 agrees at 8 bases. The CDR3 has 17 residues. Germline lookup yields CDR1 SEHNR and CDR2 FQNEAQ (reference sequence). The trim removed 5 bases at V and 4 bases at J, leaving 14 bases unmatched. The DNA of the CDR3 is TGTGCCAGCAGCCCCCCCCTGGCCGCGGGAGGCCCAGATACGCAGTATTTT. It specifies CASSPPLAAGGPDTQYF. Filled out from reference TRBV7-9 and TRBJ2-3, the complete variable domain reads DTGVSQNPRHKITKRGQNVTFRCDPISEHNRLYWYRQTLGQGPEFLTYFQNEAQLEKSRLLSDRFSAERPKGSFSTLEIQRTEQGDSAMYLCASSPPLAAGGPDTQYFGPGTRLTVL.

This clonotype has a handful of counts. This chain joins TRBV7-3 and TRBJ1-1, with TRBD1 as a possible D gene (6 bases). Trimming removed 5 bases from V and 2 bases from J, with 15 bases in between. The CDR3 has 15 residues. Germline lookup yields CDR1 SGHTA and CDR2 FQGTGA. The CDR3 sequence: CASSLNRDFNTEAFF. In DNA form, the CDR3 reads TGTGCCAGCAGCCTTAACAGGGACTTTAACACTGAAGCTTTCTTT.

A few counts support this clonotype. The rearrangement joins TRBV7-9 to TRBJ1-1; the match to TRBD1 covers 9 bases. Trimming removed 6 bases from V and 6 bases from J; junction bases left unmatched: 11. CDR1 is SEHNR and CDR2 is FQNEAQ in the germline V gene (reference sequence). The length of the CDR3 is 15 residues. CDR3 nucleotides: TGTGCCAGCAGGTCTGGGCCTACAGGGGGCCCTGAAGCTTTCTTT. Protein sequence: CASRSGPTGGPEAFF.

The rearrangement uses TRBV4-1 and TRBJ2-7; D perhaps matches TRBD1 (6 bases). The germline V gene has CDR1 MGHRA and CDR2 YSYEKL. The CDR3 is 14 amino acids. The V end was cut by 0 bases, the J end by 4 bases, with 10 bases between. The CDR3 sequence is CASSQDRGKYEQYF. CDR3 DNA sequence: TGCGCCAGCAGCCAAGATAGGGGGAAATACGAGCAGTACTTC.

At least ten counts were recorded for this clonotype. The genes are TRBV9 and TRBJ2-2; TRBD1 or TRBD2 may be the D gene (6 bases each). V dropped 0 bases and J dropped 5 bases, with 11 bases sitting between them. This CDR3 has 15 amino acids. Looked up from germline, CDR1 is SGDLS and CDR2 is YYNGEE. Written as DNA, the CDR3 is TGTGCCAGCAGCGTAGGAGGAGGGACAACCGGGGAGCTGTTTTTT. This codes for CASSVGGGTTGELFF. Looking up the rest from reference TRBV9 and TRBJ2-2 gives the full variable domain: DSGVTQTPKHLITATGQRVTLRCSPRSGDLSVYWYQQSLDQGLQFLIQYYNGEERAKGNILERFSAQQFPDLHSELNLSSLELGDSALYFCASSVGGGTTGELFFGEGSRLTVL.

The sample holds many counts of this clonotype. The chain joins TRBV7-9 to TRBJ2-5; D perhaps matches TRBD1 (6 bases). V was pared by 3 bases and J by 2 bases, with 16 bases between. The germline V gene has CDR1 SEHNR and CDR2 FQNEAQ (reference sequence). The CDR3 extends over 16 amino acids. CDR3 amino acids: CASSLGATLAQETQYF. The CDR3 DNA follows: TGTGCCAGCAGCTTGGGGGCCACTCTAGCTCAAGAGACCCAGTACTTC.

This clonotype was detected once. DNA of the CDR3: TGCGCCAGCAGCCAAGAAGGATACCGATCATCTGGAAACACCATATATTTT. It specifies CASSQEGYRSSGNTIYF. The gene calls are TRBV4-3 and TRBJ1-3; D not resolved. CDR1 is LGHNA and CDR2 is YSLEER in the germline V gene. The CDR3 length is 17 residues. The germline V and J ends were trimmed by 0 bases and 1 base, with 13 bases remaining between them.

The chain is built from TRBV27 and TRBJ1-4; the D gene is possibly TRBD1 (5 bases). CDR3 length: 15 amino acids. V lost 9 bases to trimming and J lost 8 bases, with 22 bases between them. Germline lookup yields CDR1 MNHEY and CDR2 SMNVEV (reference sequence). The CDR3, as DNA: TGTGCCAGTAGTACACATCAAGGGACTTACGAAAAACTGTTTTTT. Protein: CASSTHQGTYEKLFF.

This clonotype was counted at least ten times. The chain recombines TRBV10-2 with TRBJ2-5, with D possibly being TRBD1 (6 bases). The germline V and J ends were trimmed by 2 bases and 1 base, with 14 bases remaining between them. The CDR3 length is 16 residues. The germline V gene has CDR1 WSHSY and CDR2 SAAADI. Here the CDR3 reads CASSEPRQDTQETQYF. The CDR3 DNA is TGCGCCAGCAGTGAGCCGAGACAGGACACCCAAGAGACCCAGTACTTC.

In this sample, this clonotype turned up many times. The V call is TRBV4-1, the J call TRBJ1-4; a possible D gene is TRBD1 (5 bases). V shed 0 bases and J shed 8 bases, with 19 bases lying between them. The CDR3 is 17 amino acids. Germline V CDR1 and CDR2: MGHRA, YSYEKL. For the CDR3, the DNA is TGCGCCAGCAGCCAAGATTCGCGACGGGGGGTGTGGGAAAAACTGTTTTTT. Translating gives CASSQDSRRGVWEKLFF.

This rearrangement joins TRBV12-3 or TRBV12-4 to TRBJ2-1; 11 bases fit TRBD2. The CDR3 loop spans 17 amino acids. Trimming removed 5 bases from V and 0 bases from J; junction bases left unmatched: 6. CDR3 in DNA: TGTGCCAGCAGTGGAGGGGGACTAGCGGACTCCTACAATGAGCAGTTCTTC. It specifies CASSGGGLADSYNEQFF.

This clonotype came up many times. The CDR3 region has the DNA TGTGCCAGCAGCTCCAGGACAGGATCAAACTATGGCTACACCTTC. Amino acid sequence: CASSSRTGSNYGYTF. The rearrangement links TRBV13 to TRBJ1-2; 7 positions agree with TRBD1. V dropped 4 bases and J dropped 2; count of bases not matched to a gene: 7. The CDR3 has 15 residues. The V gene's germline CDR1 is PRHDT and CDR2 FYEKMQ (reference sequence).

This clonotype was picked up a small number of times. The chain is built from TRBV12-3 or TRBV12-4 and TRBJ2-1; 7 positions agree with TRBD2. Losses at the gene ends were 5 bases for V and 9 bases for J; bases not matched to a gene: 4. The CDR3 runs to 12 residues. CDR3 region: CASSPQRGEQFF. CDR3 in DNA: TGTGCCAGCAGTCCCCAGCGGGGTGAGCAGTTCTTC.

A word on this clonotype: Compared with germline, one end of the junction differs, possibly owing to a read error. The chain recombines TRBV7-9 with TRBJ1-4; D not certain. The CDR3 totals 13 residues. CDR1 and CDR2 from the germline V gene are SEHNR and FQNEAQ (reference sequence). DNA of the CDR3: TGTGCCAGCAGCCCCGGGAGGGATGAAAAACTGTCTTTT. Translating it yields CASSPGRDEKLSF.

Comment on this clonotype: This sequence may be a read error, since a much larger clone differs from it by one base. The CDR3: CASGYVGGDEQYF. The CDR3, as DNA: TGTGCCAGCGGTTACGTGGGGGGCGACGAGCAGTACTTC. V gene TRBV6-2 or TRBV6-3 combines with J gene TRBJ2-7; either TRBD1 or TRBD2 may fit D (6 bases each). Germline V lookup: CDR1 MNHEY, CDR2 SVGEGT. The CDR3 covers 13 residues.

This clonotype was counted at least ten times. This sequence joins TRBV11-2 and TRBJ1-1; 8 bases are shared with TRBD1. In germline, CDR1 is SGHAT, CDR2 FQNNGV. V shed 4 bases, J shed 6 bases, and the junction held 13 bases outside the gene matches. CDR3 length: 16 residues. The CDR3 DNA sequence: TGTGCCAGCAGCTACACCCCAGGGGGCTTTATCCCTGAAGCTTTCTTT. It yields the protein CASSYTPGGFIPEAFF.